This T cell receptor (beta chain) came from a study of T-cell reconstitution after alpha-beta-depleted transplantation in children. Unique molecular identifiers were incorporated when the TCRbeta library was constructed. TCRdb re-derived calls from the PCR reads in MiXCR, one entry per CDR3 protein. Counted here are some 530,000 distinct CDR3 sequences, about 12% occurring once; the ten biggest clones make up roughly 5.4%. This clonotype was detected ten times or more. The CDR3 spans 14 residues. From germline, CDR1 is LGHNA and CDR2 YSLEER. The V end was cut by 3 bases, the J end by 1 base, with 10 bases between.

The sample was PBMCs from the stem cell graft donor, taken from the stem cell graft. The rearrangement joins TRBV4-3 to TRBJ2-7; a weak D match, TRBD1 (5 bases). The source of this sequence is a human donor who donated a stem cell graft to a child with combined immunodeficiency. CDR3 region: CASSHSRGSYEQYF. CDR3 bases: TGCGCCAGCAGCCATTCTAGGGGTTCCTACGAGCAGTACTTC.